Below, 25 T cell receptor beta chains from the same sample are listed, as sequenced in a study of cytomegalovirus exposure and HLA in healthy donors. Vbeta (60) and Jbeta (13) primers were used in the PCR. TCRdb keeps only in-frame clones here, not all; method: immunoSEQ multiplex PCR. The sample includes 250,000 to 350,000 clones, about nine tenths of them seen just once. Source material: PBMCs. The receptors come from a man aged 35 to 55 in good health and CMV-seropositive.

The gene calls are TRBV29-1 and TRBJ2-1, with D perhaps matching TRBD2 (6 bases). V lost 7 bases and J 0 bases, leaving 13 bases between the germline ends. This CDR3 is built from 14 residues. CDR1 and CDR2 (germline): SQVTM, ANQGSEA. The CDR3 region has the DNA TGCAGCGCCATGGACTATTTCTCCTACAATGAGCAGTTCTTC. It codes for CSAMDYFSYNEQFF.

The CDR3 sequence: CSVEERDRGHEQYF. Here the CDR3 DNA reads TGCAGCGTTGAAGAGCGGGACAGGGGACACGAGCAGTACTTC. The chain uses TRBV29-1 and TRBJ2-7; 10 bases map to TRBD1. The CDR3 extends over 14 amino acids. Per the germline V gene, CDR1 is SQVTM and CDR2 is ANQGSEA. Losses at the gene ends were 0 bases for V and 5 bases for J; bases not matched to a gene: 4.

V usage is TRBV6-5 and J usage is TRBJ1-5; D remains ambiguous. Germline V gene sequence: CDR1 MNHEY, CDR2 SVGAGI. CDR3 size: 15 residues. With 0 bases removed from V and 6 bases from J, the gap between germline ends came to 12 bases. This CDR3 is CASSYSRVRGQPQHF. In DNA, the CDR3 is TGTGCCAGCAGTTACTCGAGGGTCCGGGGTCAGCCCCAGCATTTT.

This chain links TRBV6-5 with TRBJ2-1; D uncertain. V dropped 4 bases and J dropped 4 bases, with 14 bases sitting between them. Germline lookup yields CDR1 MNHEY and CDR2 SVGAGI. This CDR3 is 15 amino acids long. The CDR3 sequence is CASSSELLAYNEQFF. The CDR3 coding sequence is TGTGCCAGCAGTTCTGAACTACTGGCTTACAATGAGCAGTTCTTC.

The chain joins TRBV11-2 to TRBJ1-2; possible D gene TRBD1, 6 bases. Germline V gene data show CDR1 as SGHAT and CDR2 as FQNNGV. There are 15 residues in the CDR3. V was cut by 5 bases and J by 5 bases, with 18 bases left in between. As DNA, the CDR3 is TGTGCCAGCAGCGCGTTCCTCCGGGACAATTATGGCTACACCTTC. It codes for CASSAFLRDNYGYTF.

V gene TRBV4-2 combines with J gene TRBJ2-7; 7 bases line up with TRBD2. Germline V gives CDR1 LGHNA, CDR2 YNFKEQ. This CDR3 is 16 amino acids long. The V and J ends lost 1 base and 0 bases, in that order; junction bases with no gene match: 6. The CDR3 here is CASSQVSGMPSYEQYF. CDR3 bases: TGTGCCAGCAGCCAAGTAAGCGGGATGCCCTCCTACGAGCAGTACTTC.

The rearrangement joins TRBV27 to TRBJ2-7, with D possibly TRBD1 on 5 matching bases. V dropped 7 bases and J dropped 4 bases, with 20 bases sitting between them. Germline assignment: CDR1 MNHEY and CDR2 SMNVEV (reference sequence). The CDR3 loop spans 15 amino acids. The CDR3 spells CASKLMGRALYEQYF. The CDR3 bases are TGTGCCAGCAAGCTGATGGGCAGGGCGCTATACGAGCAGTACTTC.

The rearrangement joins TRBV6-5 to TRBJ2-5, with TRBD1 as a possible D gene (5 bases). With the DNA end fitting TRBJ2-7 better, the J assignment may be wrong. The length of the CDR3 is 14 residues. Germline lookup yields CDR1 MNHEY and CDR2 SVGAGI. CDR3 sequence reads: CASSYYSGSYEQYF. The DNA of the CDR3 is TGTGCCAGCAGTTACTATTCAGGGTCCTACGAGCAGTACTTC.

The chain links TRBV2 to TRBJ2-2; 10 bases agree with TRBD1. The length of the CDR3 is 15 residues. V lost 6 bases and J lost 5; bases outside the gene matches: 6. Germline values: CDR1 SNHLY, CDR2 FYNNEI. The CDR3 nucleotides are TGTGCCAGCAGGGCCGGGACAGGGGATACCGGGGAGCTGTTTTTT. This codes for CASRAGTGDTGELFF.

The chain joins TRBV19 to TRBJ2-7; TRBD2 agrees at 12 bases. From germline, CDR1 is LNHDA and CDR2 SQIVND (reference sequence). The CDR3 extends over 16 amino acids. V was clipped by 5 bases and J by 4 bases; unmatched bases: 9. CDR3 nucleotides: TGTGCCAGTAGTTTCCGACTAGCGGGAGCCCCGTACGAGCAGTACTTC. It encodes CASSFRLAGAPYEQYF. The full variable domain, with the rest looked up from reference TRBV19 and TRBJ2-7, is DGGITQSPKYLFRKEGQNVTLSCEQNLNHDAMYWYRQDPGQGLRLIYYSQIVNDFQKGDIAEGYSVSREKKESFPLTVTSAQKNPTAFYLCASSFRLAGAPYEQYFGPGTRLTVT.

The CDR3 nucleotides are TGTGCCAGCAGCCCAAACAGGGGAAGGATGGCTGAAGCTTTCTTT. The encoded protein is CASSPNRGRMAEAFF. The rearrangement uses TRBV11-2 and TRBJ1-1, with TRBD1 matching over 7 bases. The CDR3 sequence is 15 residues long. V was pared by 5 bases and J by 6 bases, with 12 bases of the junction left unmatched. CDR1 SGHAT and CDR2 FQNNGV come from the germline V gene.

The chain is built from TRBV9 and TRBJ2-3; 9 bases line up with TRBD2. The junction had 7 bases not matched to a gene; V was cut back by 0 bases and J by 5 bases. Germline V gene sequence: CDR1 SGDLS, CDR2 YYNGEE. The CDR3 runs 16 residues. This CDR3 reads CASSVEGGRGVDTQYF. DNA for the CDR3: TGTGCCAGCAGCGTAGAAGGCGGGAGGGGTGTAGATACGCAGTATTTT.

The chain recombines TRBV18 with TRBJ1-1, with a tentative D call TRBD1 (5 bases). Per germline, CDR1 KGHSH and CDR2 LQKENI. The V end was cut by 6 bases, the J end by 9 bases, with 17 bases between. This CDR3 comprises 13 residues. DNA for the CDR3: TGTGCCAGCTCTCCCGGGACGGGAGGCCAAGCTTTCTTT. Its translation is CASSPGTGGQAFF.

V gene TRBV27 combines with J gene TRBJ2-1; TRBD2 aligns across 9 bases. The CDR3 loop spans 16 amino acids. The ends lost 8 bases at V and 2 bases at J; junction bases unmatched: 10. The germline gives CDR1 MNHEY, CDR2 SMNVEV (reference sequence). CDR3 protein: CASSLSGTSTYNEQFF. The CDR3 DNA reads as TGTGCCAGCTCCCTCTCCGGGACTAGCACCTACAATGAGCAGTTCTTC.

The V and J genes are TRBV28 and TRBJ1-1, with 7 bases aligning to TRBD1. This CDR3 spans 13 amino acids. Per the germline V gene, CDR1 is MDHEN and CDR2 is SYDVKM. After removal of 5 bases from V and 6 bases from J, the junction contained 6 bases not matched to a gene. The CDR3 spells CASSRRQGAEAFF. The CDR3 nucleotides are TGTGCCAGCAGTAGGAGACAGGGCGCTGAAGCTTTCTTT. Combining the CDR3 with reference TRBV28 and TRBJ1-1 gives the whole variable domain DVKVTQSSRYLVKRTGEKVFLECVQDMDHENMFWYRQDPGLGLRLIYFSYDVKMKEKGDIPEGYSVSREKKERFSLILESASTNQTSMYLCASSRRQGAEAFFGQGTRLTVV.

The chain carries TRBV7-9 and TRBJ1-3; 8 nucleotides agree with TRBD1. There are 16 residues in the CDR3. From germline, CDR1 is SEHNR and CDR2 FQNEAQ (reference sequence). V was clipped by 0 bases and J by 3 bases; unmatched bases: 4. For the CDR3, the DNA is TGTGCCAGCAGCTTAGCGCGACAGGGGATTGGAAACACCATATATTTT. Translation gives CASSLARQGIGNTIYF.

The V and J genes are TRBV6-5 and TRBJ1-2, with D maybe TRBD1 (5 bases). With 5 bases removed from V and 6 bases from J, the gap between germline ends came to 13 bases. The length of the CDR3 is 13 residues. Looked up from germline, CDR1 is MNHEY and CDR2 is SVGAGI. Here the CDR3 reads CASSQRGYNGYTF. CDR3 coding DNA: TGTGCCAGCAGTCAGCGGGGGTATAATGGCTACACCTTC.

The rearrangement uses TRBV6-4 and TRBJ2-1; the D gene is possibly TRBD2 (6 bases). The germline V and J ends were trimmed by 6 bases and 4 bases, with 16 bases remaining between them. Germline V gives CDR1 MRHNA, CDR2 SNTAGT. CDR3 size: 15 residues. The CDR3 loop reads CASSQSGTGYNEQFF. CDR3 nucleotide sequence: TGTGCCAGCAGCCAATCCGGGACTGGGTACAATGAGCAGTTCTTC.

V is TRBV7-8 and J is TRBJ1-5, with 10 positions matching TRBD1. J lost 6 bases, V lost 5 bases, and 10 bases had no gene match. Germline loops: CDR1 SGHVS, CDR2 FQNEAQ. The CDR3 covers 16 residues. CDR3 sequence: CASSAYPGTGAQPQHF. Here the CDR3 DNA reads TGTGCCAGCAGCGCCTACCCCGGGACAGGGGCTCAGCCCCAGCATTTT.

This rearrangement joins TRBV7-8 to TRBJ2-7; perhaps TRBD1 as D (6 bases). Trimming stripped 3 bases from V and 4 bases from J, with 19 bases between. In germline, CDR1 is SGHVS, CDR2 FQNEAQ. The CDR3 totals 16 residues. The CDR3: CASSFGRTDLGYEQYF. In DNA, the CDR3 is TGTGCCAGCAGCTTTGGCAGGACAGATCTCGGGTACGAGCAGTACTTC.

The chain links TRBV18 to TRBJ2-1, with D possibly TRBD2 on 5 matching bases. Germline CDR1 is KGHSH and CDR2 is LQKENI. Trimming stripped 1 base from V and 10 bases from J, with 11 bases between. The CDR3 sequence is 13 residues long. This CDR3 is CASSPLLTGEQFF. CDR3 nucleotide sequence: TGTGCCAGCTCACCACTTCTAACGGGGGAGCAGTTCTTC.

Concerning this clone: The junction departs from germline at one end; a sequencing error may be responsible. The chain carries TRBV7-9 and TRBJ1-1; 12 bases align to TRBD1. The germline CDR1 and CDR2 sequences are SEHNR and FQNEAQ (reference sequence). There are 16 residues in the CDR3. The CDR3 sequence: CSSSLVGGQGATEAFF. In DNA, the CDR3 is TGTTCCAGCAGCTTAGTAGGGGGACAGGGGGCCACTGAAGCTTTCTTT.

The chain couples TRBV28 to TRBJ2-1; weak D call: TRBD2 (6 bases). The CDR3 is made up of 16 amino acids. Germline-derived CDR1 and CDR2 are MDHEN and SYDVKM. Trimming stripped 5 bases from V and 4 bases from J, with 18 bases between. The CDR3, as DNA: TGTGCCAGCAGTCTGGCTAGCGCTCCTTGGTACAATGAGCAGTTCTTC. Its protein is CASSLASAPWYNEQFF.

V and J are TRBV27 and TRBJ2-1; 14 bases are shared with TRBD2. V lost 4 bases to trimming and J lost 6 bases; unmatched junction nucleotides: 5. The CDR3 sequence is 16 residues long. CDR1 and CDR2 (germline): MNHEY, SMNVEV (reference sequence). The CDR3 nucleotides are TGTGCCAGCAGTTCGGGACTAGCGGGAGACGGCAATGAGCAGTTCTTC. Amino acid sequence: CASSSGLAGDGNEQFF.

The rearrangement uses TRBV29-1 and TRBJ1-2, with D possibly matching TRBD1 (6 bases). The CDR3 spans 13 residues. V gave up 3 bases and J gave up 3 bases, with 11 bases separating them. Germline values: CDR1 SQVTM, CDR2 ANQGSEA. CDR3 sequence reads: CSVDTGWDYGYTF. The CDR3 DNA is TGCAGCGTTGATACAGGGTGGGACTATGGCTACACCTTC.